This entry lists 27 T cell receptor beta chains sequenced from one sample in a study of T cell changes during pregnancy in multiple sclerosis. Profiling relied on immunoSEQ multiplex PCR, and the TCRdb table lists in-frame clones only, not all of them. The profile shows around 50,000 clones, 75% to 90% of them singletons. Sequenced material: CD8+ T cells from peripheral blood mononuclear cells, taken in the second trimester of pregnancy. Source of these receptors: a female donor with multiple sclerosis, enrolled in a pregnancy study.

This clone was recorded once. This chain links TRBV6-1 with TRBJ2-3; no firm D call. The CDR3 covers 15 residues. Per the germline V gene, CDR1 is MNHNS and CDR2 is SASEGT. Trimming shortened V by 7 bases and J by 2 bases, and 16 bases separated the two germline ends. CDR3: CASKTKAWVTDTQYF. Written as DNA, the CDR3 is TGTGCCAGCAAAACCAAAGCGTGGGTCACAGATACGCAGTATTTT.

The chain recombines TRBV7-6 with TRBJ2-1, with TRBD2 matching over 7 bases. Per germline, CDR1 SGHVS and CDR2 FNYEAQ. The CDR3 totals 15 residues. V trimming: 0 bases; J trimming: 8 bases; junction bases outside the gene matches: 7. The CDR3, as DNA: TGTGCCAGCAGCTTAGCGGGGGGGGATTGGGATGAGCAGTTCTTC. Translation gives CASSLAGGDWDEQFF.

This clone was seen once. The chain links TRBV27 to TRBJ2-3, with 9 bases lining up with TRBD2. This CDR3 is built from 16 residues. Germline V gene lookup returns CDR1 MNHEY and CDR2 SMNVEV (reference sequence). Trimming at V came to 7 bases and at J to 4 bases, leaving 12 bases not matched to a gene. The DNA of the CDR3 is TGTGCCAGCAACCGCGGGACTAGCAGTACCCCAGATACGCAGTATTTT. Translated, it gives CASNRGTSSTPDTQYF.

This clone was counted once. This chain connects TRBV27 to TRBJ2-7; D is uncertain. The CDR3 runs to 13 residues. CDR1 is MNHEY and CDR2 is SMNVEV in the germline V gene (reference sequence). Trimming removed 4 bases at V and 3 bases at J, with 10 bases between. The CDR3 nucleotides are TGTGCCAGCAGTTACCAGATTTACTACGAGCAGTACTTC. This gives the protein CASSYQIYYEQYF.

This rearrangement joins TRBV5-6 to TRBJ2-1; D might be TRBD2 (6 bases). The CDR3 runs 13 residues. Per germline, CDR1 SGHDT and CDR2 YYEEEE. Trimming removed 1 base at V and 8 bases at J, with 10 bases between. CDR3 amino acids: CASSLMLAHEQFF. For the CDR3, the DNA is TGTGCCAGCAGCTTGATGCTAGCGCATGAGCAGTTCTTC.

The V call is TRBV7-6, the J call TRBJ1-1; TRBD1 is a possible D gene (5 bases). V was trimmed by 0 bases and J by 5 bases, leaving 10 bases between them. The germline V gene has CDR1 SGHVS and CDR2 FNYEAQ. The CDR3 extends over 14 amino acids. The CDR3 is CASSLAGQGTEAFF. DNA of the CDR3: TGTGCCAGCAGCTTAGCAGGTCAGGGAACTGAAGCTTTCTTT.

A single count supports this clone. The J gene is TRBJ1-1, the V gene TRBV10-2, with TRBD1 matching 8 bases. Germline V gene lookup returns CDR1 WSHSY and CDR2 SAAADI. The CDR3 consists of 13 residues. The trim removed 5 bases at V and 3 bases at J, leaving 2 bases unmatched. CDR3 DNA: TGCGCCAGCAGTCAGGGGGCGTACACTGAAGCTTTCTTT. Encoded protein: CASSQGAYTEAFF.

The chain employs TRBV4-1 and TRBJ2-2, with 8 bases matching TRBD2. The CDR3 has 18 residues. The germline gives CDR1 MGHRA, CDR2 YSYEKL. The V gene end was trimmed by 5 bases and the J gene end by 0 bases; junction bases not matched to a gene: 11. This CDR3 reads CASSSEGAGATNTGELFF. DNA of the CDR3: TGCGCCAGCAGCTCCGAGGGAGCGGGGGCCACGAACACCGGGGAGCTGTTTTTT.

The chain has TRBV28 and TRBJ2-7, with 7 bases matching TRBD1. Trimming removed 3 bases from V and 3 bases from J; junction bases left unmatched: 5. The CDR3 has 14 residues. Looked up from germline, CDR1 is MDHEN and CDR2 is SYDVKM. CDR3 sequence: CASSFTGVGYEQYF. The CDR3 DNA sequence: TGTGCCAGCAGTTTCACAGGGGTAGGCTACGAGCAGTACTTC.

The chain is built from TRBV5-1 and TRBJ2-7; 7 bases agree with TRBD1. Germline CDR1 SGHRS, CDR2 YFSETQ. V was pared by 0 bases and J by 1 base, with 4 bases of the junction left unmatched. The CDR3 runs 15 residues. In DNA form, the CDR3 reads TGCGCCAGCAGCTTGGGACAGGGTTTGTCCTACGAGCAGTACTTC. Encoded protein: CASSLGQGLSYEQYF. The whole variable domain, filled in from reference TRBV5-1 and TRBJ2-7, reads KAGVTQTPRYLIKTRGQQVTLSCSPISGHRSVSWYQQTPGQGLQFLFEYFSETQRNKGNFPGRFSGRQFSNSRSEMNVSTLELGDSALYLCASSLGQGLSYEQYFGPGTRLTVT.

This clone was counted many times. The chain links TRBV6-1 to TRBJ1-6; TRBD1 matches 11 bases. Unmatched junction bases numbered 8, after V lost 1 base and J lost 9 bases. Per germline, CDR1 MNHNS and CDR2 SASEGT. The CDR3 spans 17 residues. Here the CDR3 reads CASSEGGTGGESSPLHF. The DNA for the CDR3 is TGTGCCAGCAGTGAAGGGGGGACAGGGGGGGAAAGTTCACCCCTCCACTTT.

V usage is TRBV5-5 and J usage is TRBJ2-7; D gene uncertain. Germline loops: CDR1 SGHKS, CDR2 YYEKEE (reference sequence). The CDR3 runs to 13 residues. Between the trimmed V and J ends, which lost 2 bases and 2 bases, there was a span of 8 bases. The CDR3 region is CASSLLPAYEQYF. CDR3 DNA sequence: TGTGCCAGCAGCTTATTGCCAGCCTACGAGCAGTACTTC.

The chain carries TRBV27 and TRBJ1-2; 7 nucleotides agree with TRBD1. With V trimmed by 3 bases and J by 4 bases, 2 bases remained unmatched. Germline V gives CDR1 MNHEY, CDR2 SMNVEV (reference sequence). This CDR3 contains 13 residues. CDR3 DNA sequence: TGTGCCAGCAGTTTGACAGGGTCCTATGGCTACACCTTC. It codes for CASSLTGSYGYTF.

CDR3 loop: CASSVAGRDRGEQYF. CDR3 DNA sequence: TGTGCCAGCAGCGTAGCCGGGAGGGATAGGGGAGAGCAGTACTTC. The rearrangement links TRBV9 to TRBJ2-7; TRBD2 matches at 8 bases. After removal of 0 bases from V and 7 bases from J, the junction contained 9 bases not matched to a gene. The germline gives CDR1 SGDLS, CDR2 YYNGEE. There are 15 residues in the CDR3. The entire variable domain, with the rest obtained from reference TRBV9 and TRBJ2-7, is as follows: DSGVTQTPKHLITATGQRVTLRCSPRSGDLSVYWYQQSLDQGLQFLIQYYNGEERAKGNILERFSAQQFPDLHSELNLSSLELGDSALYFCASSVAGRDRGEQYFGPGTRLTVT.

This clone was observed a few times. CDR3 region: CASRGTGDFYEAFF. The CDR3 DNA reads TGTGCCAGCCGAGGAACAGGGGACTTCTATGAAGCTTTCTTT. The gene calls are TRBV2 and TRBJ1-1; 7 nucleotides align to TRBD1. This CDR3 spans 14 amino acids. V lost 8 bases, J lost 7 bases, and 13 bases stayed unmatched. Germline V CDR1 and CDR2: SNHLY, FYNNEI.

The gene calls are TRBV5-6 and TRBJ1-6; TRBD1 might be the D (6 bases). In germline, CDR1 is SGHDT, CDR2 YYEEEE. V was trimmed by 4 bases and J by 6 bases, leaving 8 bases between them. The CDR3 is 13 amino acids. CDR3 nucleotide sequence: TGTGCCAGCAGCCCGGACAGTAATTCACCCCTCCACTTT. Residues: CASSPDSNSPLHF.

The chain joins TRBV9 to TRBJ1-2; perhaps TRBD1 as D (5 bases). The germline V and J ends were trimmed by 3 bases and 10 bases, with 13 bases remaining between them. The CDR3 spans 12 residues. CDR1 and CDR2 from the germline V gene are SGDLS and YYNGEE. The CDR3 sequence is CASSAQGGDYTF. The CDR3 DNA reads TGTGCCAGCAGCGCGCAGGGAGGCGACTACACCTTC. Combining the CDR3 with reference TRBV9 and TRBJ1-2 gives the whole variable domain DSGVTQTPKHLITATGQRVTLRCSPRSGDLSVYWYQQSLDQGLQFLIQYYNGEERAKGNILERFSAQQFPDLHSELNLSSLELGDSALYFCASSAQGGDYTFGSGTRLTVV.

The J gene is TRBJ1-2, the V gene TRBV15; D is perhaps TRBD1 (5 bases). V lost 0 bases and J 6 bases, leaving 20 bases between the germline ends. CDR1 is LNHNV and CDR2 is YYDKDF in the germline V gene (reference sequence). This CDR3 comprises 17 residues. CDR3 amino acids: CATSRDLGLGGEDGYTF. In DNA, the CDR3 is TGTGCCACCAGCAGAGATTTAGGTTTGGGAGGGGAGGATGGCTACACCTTC.

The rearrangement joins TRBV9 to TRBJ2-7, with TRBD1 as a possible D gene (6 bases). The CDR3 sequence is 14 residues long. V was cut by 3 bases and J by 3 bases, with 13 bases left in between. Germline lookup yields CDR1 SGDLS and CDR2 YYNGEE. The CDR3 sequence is CASSAGQNYYEQYF. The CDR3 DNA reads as TGTGCCAGCAGCGCCGGACAGAATTACTACGAGCAGTACTTC. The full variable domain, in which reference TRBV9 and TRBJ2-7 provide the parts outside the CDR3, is DSGVTQTPKHLITATGQRVTLRCSPRSGDLSVYWYQQSLDQGLQFLIQYYNGEERAKGNILERFSAQQFPDLHSELNLSSLELGDSALYFCASSAGQNYYEQYFGPGTRLTVT.

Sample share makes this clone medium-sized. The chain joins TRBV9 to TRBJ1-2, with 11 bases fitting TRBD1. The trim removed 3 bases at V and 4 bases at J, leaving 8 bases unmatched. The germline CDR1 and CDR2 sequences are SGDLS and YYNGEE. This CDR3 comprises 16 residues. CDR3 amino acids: CASSDDRDRGSYGYTF. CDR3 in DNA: TGTGCCAGCAGCGACGATCGGGACAGGGGGTCCTATGGCTACACCTTC.

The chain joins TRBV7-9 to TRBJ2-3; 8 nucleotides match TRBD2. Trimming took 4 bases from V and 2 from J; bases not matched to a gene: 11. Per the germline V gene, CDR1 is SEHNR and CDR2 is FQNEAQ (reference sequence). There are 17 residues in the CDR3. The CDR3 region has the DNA TGTGCCAGCAGCTACTTACCCTTGCGGGGGGCCACAGATACGCAGTATTTT. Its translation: CASSYLPLRGATDTQYF.

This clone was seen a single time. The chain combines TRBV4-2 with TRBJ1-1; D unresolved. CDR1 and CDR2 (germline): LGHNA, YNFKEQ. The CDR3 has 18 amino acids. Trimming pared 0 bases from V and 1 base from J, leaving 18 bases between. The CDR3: CASSQDGQATVGNTEAFF. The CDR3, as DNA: TGTGCCAGCAGCCAAGATGGGCAGGCCACCGTGGGGAACACTGAAGCTTTCTTT.

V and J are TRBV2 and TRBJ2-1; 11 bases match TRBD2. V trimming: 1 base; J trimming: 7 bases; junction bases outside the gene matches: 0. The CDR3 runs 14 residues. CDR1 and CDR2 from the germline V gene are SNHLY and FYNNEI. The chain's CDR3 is CASSEGTSGNEQFF. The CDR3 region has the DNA TGTGCCAGCAGTGAAGGGACTAGCGGGAATGAGCAGTTCTTC.

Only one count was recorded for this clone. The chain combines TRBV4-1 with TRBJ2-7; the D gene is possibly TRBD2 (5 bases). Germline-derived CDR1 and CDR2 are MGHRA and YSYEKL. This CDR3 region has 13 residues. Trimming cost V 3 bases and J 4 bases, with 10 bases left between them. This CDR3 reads CASSHPGRYEQYF. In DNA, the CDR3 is TGCGCCAGCAGCCATCCGGGAAGGTACGAGCAGTACTTC.

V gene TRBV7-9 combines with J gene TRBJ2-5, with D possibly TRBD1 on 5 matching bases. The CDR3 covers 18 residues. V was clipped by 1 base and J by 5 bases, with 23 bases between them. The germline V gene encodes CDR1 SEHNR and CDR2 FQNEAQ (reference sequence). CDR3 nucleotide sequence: TGTGCCAGCAGCTTAGAAGGGTCCACCCAGGGTTTCGTCGAGACCCAGTACTTC. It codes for CASSLEGSTQGFVETQYF.

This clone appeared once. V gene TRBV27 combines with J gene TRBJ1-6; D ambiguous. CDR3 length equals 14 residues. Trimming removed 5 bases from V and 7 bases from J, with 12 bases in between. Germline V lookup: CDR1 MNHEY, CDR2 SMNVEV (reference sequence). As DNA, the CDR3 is TGTGCCAGCAGTATCCGGGATCACAATTCACCCCTCCACTTT. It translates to CASSIRDHNSPLHF.

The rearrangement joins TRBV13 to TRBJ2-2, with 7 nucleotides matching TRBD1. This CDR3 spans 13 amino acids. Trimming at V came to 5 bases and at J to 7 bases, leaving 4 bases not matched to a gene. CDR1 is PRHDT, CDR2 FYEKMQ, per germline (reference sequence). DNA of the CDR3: TGTGCCAGCAGCGGGACAGTCGGCGGGGAGCTGTTTTTT. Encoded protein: CASSGTVGGELFF.